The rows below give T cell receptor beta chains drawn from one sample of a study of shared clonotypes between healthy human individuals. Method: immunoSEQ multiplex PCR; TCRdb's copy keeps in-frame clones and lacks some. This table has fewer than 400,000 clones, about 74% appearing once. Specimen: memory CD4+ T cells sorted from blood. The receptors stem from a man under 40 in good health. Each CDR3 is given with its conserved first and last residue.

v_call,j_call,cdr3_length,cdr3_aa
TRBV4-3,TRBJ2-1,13,CASSHGLAPTQFF
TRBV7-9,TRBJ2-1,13,CASISGSKDEQFF
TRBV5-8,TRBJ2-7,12,CASSRTTYEQYF
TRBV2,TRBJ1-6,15,CASRPSSGGGSPLHF
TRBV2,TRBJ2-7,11,CASSDVYEQYF
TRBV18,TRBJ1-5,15,CASSPRAGVNQPQHF
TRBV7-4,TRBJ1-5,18,CASSLTLQGPLSNQPQHF
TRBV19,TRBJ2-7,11,CASSGHYEQYF
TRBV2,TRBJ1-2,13,CASSQLLGYGYTF
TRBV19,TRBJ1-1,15,CASSLGQGANTEAFF
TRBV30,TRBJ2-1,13,CAWEPGLTNEQFF
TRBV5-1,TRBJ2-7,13,CASSLEGLYEQYF
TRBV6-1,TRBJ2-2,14,CATKLAGETGELFF
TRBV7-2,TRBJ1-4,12,CASSPQGEKLFF
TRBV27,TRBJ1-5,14,CASSNLISNQPQHF
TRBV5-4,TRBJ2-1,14,CASSLSGILNEQFF
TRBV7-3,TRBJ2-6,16,CASSPSLGSGANVLTF
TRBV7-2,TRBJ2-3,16,CASSTSSSGRADTQYF
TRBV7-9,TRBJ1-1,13,CASSLAQADEAFF
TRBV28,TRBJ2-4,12,CASRSAKNIQYF
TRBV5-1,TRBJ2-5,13,CASSPGPQETQYF
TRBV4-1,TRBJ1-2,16,CASSQEMTGGARGYTF
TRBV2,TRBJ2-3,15,CASSEVAGRLDTQYF
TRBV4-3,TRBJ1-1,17,CASSQALGTDMNTEAFF
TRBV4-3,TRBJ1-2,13,CASSQAVGFGYTF
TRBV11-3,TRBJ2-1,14,CASSTYHGNNEQFF
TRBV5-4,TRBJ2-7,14,CVGSAGEKPYEQYF
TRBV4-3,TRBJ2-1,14,CASSQAGGTSEQFF
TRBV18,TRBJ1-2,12,CASSPTGFGYTF
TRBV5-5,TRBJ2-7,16,CASSLAGTSPSDEQYF
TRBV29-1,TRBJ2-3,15,CSVPSSSAYTDTQYF
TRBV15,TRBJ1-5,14,CATSGDRGVQPQHF
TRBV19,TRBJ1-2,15,CASSIAPGDHYGYTF
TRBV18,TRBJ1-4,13,CASSYQALEKLFF
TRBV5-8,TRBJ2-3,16,CASSFLAGGETDTQYF
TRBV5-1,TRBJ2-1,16,CASSLAGTSGGREQFF
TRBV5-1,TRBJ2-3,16,CASSLAGVTSADTQYF
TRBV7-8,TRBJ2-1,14,CASSPPGQGRTQFF
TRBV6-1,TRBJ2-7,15,CATRRGPFQSYEQYF
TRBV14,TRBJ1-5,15,CASSQAGGDNQPQHF
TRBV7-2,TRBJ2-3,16,CASSTGVAGGKDTQYF
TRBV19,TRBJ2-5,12,CASSTGQETQYF
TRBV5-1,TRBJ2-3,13,CASSLIGTDTQYF
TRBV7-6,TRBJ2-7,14,CASSLGAAAGEQYF
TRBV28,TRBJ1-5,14,CASSLHQGTGPQHF
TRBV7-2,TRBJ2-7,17,CASSHATGGASAYEQYF
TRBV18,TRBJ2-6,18,CASSPPSGLNSGANVLTF
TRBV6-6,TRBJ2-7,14,CASSYSHKGYEQYF
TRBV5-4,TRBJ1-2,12,CASSGNRGVYTF
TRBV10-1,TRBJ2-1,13,CASSSGLGNEQFF
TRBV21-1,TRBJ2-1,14,CASSKPGSPNEQFF
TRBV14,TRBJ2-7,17,CASSQEGFRGRPYEQYF
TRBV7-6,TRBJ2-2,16,CASSLGRHRGAGELFF